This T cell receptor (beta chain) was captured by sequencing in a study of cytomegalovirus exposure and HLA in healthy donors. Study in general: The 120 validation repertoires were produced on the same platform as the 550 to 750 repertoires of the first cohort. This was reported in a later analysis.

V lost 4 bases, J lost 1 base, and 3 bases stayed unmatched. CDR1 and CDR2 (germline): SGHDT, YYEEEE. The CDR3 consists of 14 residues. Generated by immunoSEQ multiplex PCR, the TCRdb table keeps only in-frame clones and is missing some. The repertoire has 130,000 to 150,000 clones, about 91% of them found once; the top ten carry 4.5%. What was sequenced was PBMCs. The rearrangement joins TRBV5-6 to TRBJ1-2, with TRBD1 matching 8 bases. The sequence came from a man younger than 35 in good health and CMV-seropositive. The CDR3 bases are TGTGCCAGCAGCGTCGACAGGGGTAACTATGGCTACACCTTC. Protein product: CASSVDRGNYGYTF. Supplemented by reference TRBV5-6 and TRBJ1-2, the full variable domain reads DAGVTQSPTHLIKTRGQQVTLRCSPKSGHDTVSWYQQALGQGPQFIFQYYEEEERQRGNFPDRFSGHQFPNYSSELNVNALLLGDSALYLCASSVDRGNYGYTFGSGTRLTVV.